This TCR beta chain was recorded in a study of T-cell reconstitution after alpha-beta-depleted transplantation in children. This clonotype was recorded a few times. Preparation of the TCRbeta library used unique molecular identifiers. From the PCR reads, TCRdb called clonotypes with MiXCR, one entry per CDR3 protein. The table records roughly 340,000 distinct CDR3 sequences, 15% to 20% of them present only once. The TCR was taken from a male patient aged 2 to 9 who had a stem cell transplant for acute lymphoblastic leukemia, so the T cells may come from the graft donor. The sample consisted of PBMCs, mostly from graft donor cells, taken 360 days after TCRalphabeta/CD19-depleted stem cell transplant.

CDR3 sequence: CASSDWAQYF. CDR3 coding DNA: TGTGCCAGCAGTGATTGGGCCCAGTACTTC. This sequence joins TRBV2 and TRBJ2-5; D unclear. This CDR3 region has 10 residues. V was shortened by 3 bases and J by 9 bases, with 5 bases between the two germline ends. Germline V gives CDR1 SNHLY, CDR2 FYNNEI. The entire variable domain, with the rest obtained from reference TRBV2 and TRBJ2-5, is as follows: EPEVTQTPSHQVTQMGQEVILRCVPISNHLYFYWYRQILGQKVEFLVSFYNNEISEKSEIFDDQFSVERPDGSNFTLKIRSTKLEDSAMYFCASSDWAQYFGPGTRLLVL.